The 14 T cell receptor beta chains below all came from one sample that was sequenced in a study of blood T cell repertoires in COVID-19. Sequencing was performed with immunoSEQ multiplex PCR; in TCRdb, only in-frame clones are kept and a portion is missing. The table lists about 120,000 clones, about 81% of them singletons, with approximately 3.9% in the top ten. The sequencing input was peripheral blood. The receptors come from a woman aged 45-65 years with acute or convalescent COVID-19.

The chain couples TRBV4-2 to TRBJ1-2; D perhaps matches TRBD1 (5 bases). The V and J ends lost 3 bases and 1 base respectively, with 12 bases between them. The CDR3 spans 15 residues. Germline CDR1 reads LGHNA; CDR2 reads YNFKEQ. Here the CDR3 reads CASSQGGRSNYGYTF. Written as DNA, the CDR3 is TGTGCCAGCAGCCAGGGGGGACGGAGTAACTATGGCTACACCTTC.

This clone was detected a few times. This rearrangement joins TRBV28 to TRBJ2-4; D possibly corresponds to TRBD1 (6 bases). This CDR3 region has 16 residues. Trimming removed 1 base at V and 7 bases at J, with 17 bases between. Germline V CDR1 and CDR2: MDHEN, SYDVKM. The DNA of the CDR3 is TGTGCCAGCAGTTTATACCTCCAGGGGATCGCGAACATTCAGTACTTC. Protein sequence: CASSLYLQGIANIQYF.

This chain links TRBV5-1 with TRBJ1-1, with a weak D call TRBD1 (5 bases). CDR3 length: 13 residues. CDR1 and CDR2 from the germline V gene are SGHRS and YFSETQ. V was pared by 3 bases and J by 0 bases, with 6 bases between. The CDR3 loop reads CASSSQVNTEAFF. DNA for the CDR3: TGCGCCAGCAGCTCACAGGTGAACACTGAAGCTTTCTTT.

The rearrangement links TRBV7-2 to TRBJ1-5; 8 positions agree with TRBD1. This CDR3 has 15 amino acids. Germline V lookup: CDR1 SGHTA, CDR2 FQGNSA. Trimming cost V 6 bases and J 3 bases; bases outside gene matches: 7. The CDR3 DNA follows: TGTGCCAGCAGACAGACAGGGGTTACCAATCAGCCCCAGCATTTT. Amino acids: CASRQTGVTNQPQHF.

The rearrangement joins TRBV28 to TRBJ2-7, with TRBD1 as a possible D gene (7 bases). The CDR3 is 17 amino acids. The germline V gene has CDR1 MDHEN and CDR2 SYDVKM. Trimming removed 6 bases at V and 0 bases at J, with 21 bases between. CDR3 sequence: CASRGGQYYQSSYEQYF. CDR3 DNA sequence: TGTGCCAGCAGGGGGGGACAGTACTATCAAAGCTCCTACGAGCAGTACTTC.

CDR3 amino acids: CSVRTSGSHEQYF. DNA for the CDR3: TGCAGCGTTCGGACTAGCGGGAGCCACGAGCAGTACTTC. V usage is TRBV29-1 and J usage is TRBJ2-7; 13 nucleotides agree with TRBD2. The germline gives CDR1 SQVTM, CDR2 ANQGSEA. V lost 5 bases, J lost 5 bases, and 3 bases stayed unmatched. The CDR3 covers 13 residues.

The chain combines TRBV7-2 with TRBJ1-2, with D unclear. The CDR3 consists of 14 residues. V was clipped by 0 bases and J by 5 bases, with 10 bases between them. The germline V gene has CDR1 SGHTA and CDR2 FQGNSA. The chain's CDR3 is CASSLAERSYGYTF. The CDR3 region has the DNA TGTGCCAGCAGCTTAGCCGAGAGATCTTATGGCTACACCTTC.

V usage is TRBV30 and J usage is TRBJ2-4, with 7 bases fitting TRBD1. The CDR3 is 13 residues long. CDR1 GTSNPN and CDR2 SVGIG come from the germline V gene (reference sequence). The junction had 9 bases not matched to a gene; V was cut back by 7 bases and J by 6 bases. CDR3 nucleotide sequence: TGTGCCTCCTCAGGGGGACCGGGAAACATTCAGTACTTC. Translation: CASSGGPGNIQYF.

This clone was seen only a few times. This chain connects TRBV7-8 to TRBJ1-6, with D perhaps matching TRBD1 (6 bases). This CDR3 has 15 residues. CDR1 and CDR2 from the germline V gene are SGHVS and FQNEAQ. Trimming took off 8 bases at V and 5 bases at J, with 16 bases between the two ends. The CDR3 sequence is CASVRDRSNNSPLHF. CDR3 sequence (DNA): TGTGCCAGCGTAAGAGACAGGTCGAATAATTCACCCCTCCACTTT. The full variable domain, with the rest looked up from reference TRBV7-8 and TRBJ1-6, is GAGVSQSPRYKVAKRGQDVALRCDPISGHVSLFWYQQALGQGPEFLTYFQNEAQLDKSGLPSDRFFAERPEGSVSTLKIQRTQQEDSAVYLCASVRDRSNNSPLHFGNGTRLTVT.

This clone was seen just once. A junction end diverges from the germline sequence, so it may reflect a read error. The chain employs TRBV3-1 (or the pseudogene TRBV3-2) and TRBJ1-6; D is perhaps TRBD1 (6 bases). The CDR3 spans 15 residues. The germline V gene encodes CDR1 LGHDT and CDR2 YNNKEL (reference sequence). The CDR3 region is CVSSQDWGGASPLHF. CDR3 DNA sequence: TGTGTCAGCAGCCAAGATTGGGGGGGGGCGTCACCCCTCCACTTT.

The rearrangement joins TRBV3-1 (or the pseudogene TRBV3-2) to TRBJ2-2; TRBD1 matches at 10 bases. This CDR3 is built from 15 residues. Germline loops: CDR1 LGHDT, CDR2 YNNKEL (reference sequence). With 4 bases clipped from V and 3 bases from J, the junction kept 2 bases outside the gene matches. CDR3 sequence (DNA): TGTGCCAGCAGCCGCGGGACAGGGGACACCGGGGAGCTGTTTTTT. Translating gives CASSRGTGDTGELFF.

In DNA, the CDR3 is TGTGCCAGCAGCCCCAAAGAGAACAGGTACCTTAACACTGAAGCTTTCTTT. It encodes CASSPKENRYLNTEAFF. The chain uses TRBV9 and TRBJ1-1; a possible D gene is TRBD1 (5 bases). Germline CDR1 and CDR2: SGDLS and YYNGEE. CDR3 size: 17 residues. Trimming stripped 4 bases from V and 2 bases from J, with 21 bases between.

On this clone itself: The junction departs from germline at one end; a sequencing error may be responsible. The identical CDR3 is also encoded by other nucleotide sequences in the sample. V usage is TRBV6-6 and J usage is TRBJ1-2, with D tentatively TRBD1 (5 bases). The germline gives CDR1 MNHNY, CDR2 SVGAGI (reference sequence). This CDR3 has 14 amino acids. This CDR3 reads CASSYSPTANGYTF. The CDR3 coding sequence is TGTGCCAGCAGTTACTCCCCGACAGCAAATGGTTACACCTTC.

The J gene is TRBJ1-5, the V gene TRBV6-5, with D possibly matching TRBD1 (5 bases). Germline CDR1 MNHEY, CDR2 SVGAGI. With 7 bases removed from V and 5 bases from J, the gap between germline ends came to 15 bases. The CDR3 extends over 14 amino acids. CDR3 amino acids: CASTRGGVYQPQHF. For the CDR3, the DNA is TGTGCCAGCACCCGGGGGGGGGTTTATCAGCCCCAGCATTTT.